The 2 T cell receptor beta chains reported below all come from one sample, sequenced in a study of blood T cell repertoires in COVID-19. TCRdb's table, derived via immunoSEQ multiplex PCR, lists solely in-frame clones and lacks some. This sample has about 130,000 clones, with 75% to 90% found just once. Specimen: peripheral blood. These receptors all come from a human donor in a cohort sampled during active COVID-19.

This clone was counted only a few times. This chain links TRBV5-6 with TRBJ1-2; TRBD1 matches at 7 bases. CDR3 length equals 14 residues. CDR1 and CDR2 from the germline V gene are SGHDT and YYEEEE. After removal of 0 bases from V and 4 bases from J, the junction contained 3 bases not matched to a gene. CDR3 in amino acids: CASSLGQGAYGYTF. The CDR3 nucleotides are TGTGCCAGCAGCTTGGGACAGGGAGCCTATGGCTACACCTTC. The complete variable domain, with remaining parts taken from reference TRBV5-6 and TRBJ1-2, reads DAGVTQSPTHLIKTRGQQVTLRCSPKSGHDTVSWYQQALGQGPQFIFQYYEEEERQRGNFPDRFSGHQFPNYSSELNVNALLLGDSALYLCASSLGQGAYGYTFGSGTRLTVV.

The V and J genes are TRBV7-2 and TRBJ2-3, with 7 nucleotides matching TRBD1. In germline, CDR1 is SGHTA, CDR2 FQGNSA. The CDR3 runs to 14 residues. V shed 5 bases, J shed 2 bases, and the junction held 4 bases outside the gene matches. In DNA form, the CDR3 reads TGTGCCAGCAGCCTGGACAGGCCCACAGATACGCAGTATTTT. It codes for CASSLDRPTDTQYF.